A selection of T cell receptor beta chains follows, all from one sample in a study of identical twins. TCRdb passed the 5' RACE reads through MiXCR, listing each CDR3 protein once. Seen here are 200,000 to 250,000 distinct CDR3 sequences, roughly 12% observed once, and the top ten hold about 3.9%. The data were also submitted as part of a second study, on yellow fever vaccine responses in identical twins.

Specimen: memory (CD45RO+) T cells sorted from blood. All receptors derive from a woman between 18 and 29 years old in good health. Both conserved end residues are part of each CDR3. The D gene is left open where the match is weak. The size of a clone is reported for some rows only, either as once, few or many, or as a class for expanded clones.

NA | TRBJ2-3 | TRBV5-1 | NA | TGCGCCAGCAGCATACCCTCTAGCACAGATACGCAGTATTTT | CASSIPSSTDTQYF
NA | TRBJ2-1 | TRBV12-3/TRBV12-4 | NA | TGTGCCAGCAGCCGGCGGCCCCTCGGTAGCAATGAGCAGTTCTTC | CASSRRPLGSNEQFF
NA | TRBJ2-5 | TRBV6-1 | NA | TGTGCCAGCAGTGCAACGCCTCCGACCCGAGGTACGGAGACCCAGTACTTC | CASSATPPTRGTETQYF
NA | TRBJ2-2 | TRBV2 | NA | TGTGCCAGCAATCTCATGGGAACCGGGGAGCTGTTTTTT | CASNLMGTGELFF
TRBD1 | TRBJ2-7 | TRBV7-2 | NA | TGTGCCAGCAGCCAAGACAGGGTAGTTCGCGAGCAGTACTTC | CASSQDRVVREQYF
TRBD1 | TRBJ2-6 | TRBV10-3 | few | TGTGCCATCAGTGGCCGGGACAGCGTTACCTCTGGGGCCAACGTCCTGACTTTC | CAISGRDSVTSGANVLTF
TRBD1 | TRBJ1-2 | TRBV20-1 | NA | TGCAGTGCTCTGATTAACGACAGGGGCATAAGTGGCTACACCTTC | CSALINDRGISGYTF
TRBD2 | TRBJ2-1 | TRBV6-2/TRBV6-3 | many | TGTGCCAGCAGTTACTCCTCACCTAGCGGGATATACAATGAGCAGTTCTTC | CASSYSSPSGIYNEQFF
TRBD2 | TRBJ2-3 | TRBV20-1 | NA | TGCAGTGCTAGTGGCTTTACTAGCGGGAGGACAGATACGCAGTATTTT | CSASGFTSGRTDTQYF
NA | TRBJ1-1 | TRBV28 | NA | TGTGCCAGCAGTTTAAACCAGGGGATGAACACTGAAGCTTTCTTT | CASSLNQGMNTEAFF
TRBD1 | TRBJ2-7 | TRBV4-2 | NA | TGTGCCAGCAGCCACGTGGCGGGGACAGGGGCTTACGAGCAGTACTTC | CASSHVAGTGAYEQYF
NA | TRBJ1-1 | TRBV5-5 | NA | TGTGCCAGCAGCCCCGGTGTGTGGAACACTGAAGCTTTCTTT | CASSPGVWNTEAFF
NA | TRBJ1-2 | TRBV9 | few | TGTGCCAGCAGCGCAGCAACGGGAGTCCCTTCTCGCGCCTACACCTTC | CASSAATGVPSRAYTF
NA | TRBJ2-1 | TRBV12-3/TRBV12-4 | NA | TGTGCCAGCAGTTTGCAGGGTTGGAATGAGCAGTTCTTC | CASSLQGWNEQFF
NA | TRBJ2-1 | TRBV6-5 | many | TGTGCCAGCAGTTACCTAGCGTACAATGAGCAGTTCTTC | CASSYLAYNEQFF
TRBD2 | TRBJ2-5 | TRBV5-1 | many | TGCGCCAGCAGCTTGGTTGCGGGGGGGCCGGAGACCCAGTACTTC | CASSLVAGGPETQYF
NA | TRBJ1-4 | TRBV28 | few | TGTGCCAGCAGTTTGGATTCGGGGGATGAAAAACTGTTTTTT | CASSLDSGDEKLFF
TRBD2 | TRBJ2-7 | TRBV11-2 | NA | TGTGCCAGCAGCTTAGAGGTCGGGGGGGCAAAACGATTCGAGCAGTACTTC | CASSLEVGGAKRFEQYF
NA | TRBJ1-5 | TRBV20-1 | NA | TGCAGTGCTAGAGATTTTTTGGCGGGGACTAGCAATCAGCCCCAGCATTTT | CSARDFLAGTSNQPQHF
NA | TRBJ2-1 | TRBV12-3/TRBV12-4 | few | TGTGCCAGCAGTTTTGAGTTTACCGATGAGCAGTTCTTC | CASSFEFTDEQFF
TRBD2 | TRBJ2-5 | TRBV20-1 | many | TGCAGTGCTAGAGCGAGCGGGGAAAACTGGGAGACCCAGTACTTC | CSARASGENWETQYF
NA | TRBJ2-7 | TRBV5-1 | NA | TGCGCCAGCAGCTTGGGAGCAGGGGTCCTAGACTACGAGCAGTACTTC | CASSLGAGVLDYEQYF
TRBD1 | TRBJ2-7 | TRBV7-9 | NA | TGTGCCAGCAGCCCAATAGGACAGGGATACGAGCAGTACTTC | CASSPIGQGYEQYF
NA | TRBJ2-2 | TRBV30 | NA | TGTGCCTGGAGTGAAACCACCGGGGAGCTGTTTTTT | CAWSETTGELFF
NA | TRBJ2-2 | TRBV3-1 | NA | TGTGCCAGCAGCCAAGGGGGAAGCAACACCGGGGAGCTGTTTTTT | CASSQGGSNTGELFF
NA | TRBJ1-1 | TRBV7-9 | few | TGTGCCAGCAGCTTGCGGAGTATGGGAGGCACTGAAGCTTTCTTT | CASSLRSMGGTEAFF
TRBD1 | TRBJ2-7 | TRBV18 | NA | TGTGCCAGCTCTCCCGGGACAGGTCCCTACGAGCAGTACTTC | CASSPGTGPYEQYF
NA | TRBJ1-2 | TRBV5-1 | few | TGCGCCAGCAGCCACCTGGACGGTACCTATGGCTACACCTTC | CASSHLDGTYGYTF
NA | TRBJ1-1 | TRBV27 | NA | TGTGCCAGCAGTACCAGGGCGGCGAACACTGAAGCTTTCTTT | CASSTRAANTEAFF
TRBD1 | TRBJ2-1 | TRBV5-1 | many | TGCGCCAGCAGTTCTAGAGGGACAGGGGTAGATGAGCAGTTCTTC | CASSSRGTGVDEQFF
TRBD1 | TRBJ1-1 | TRBV20-1 | many | TGCAGTGCCCAACAAGGGGGCGAGAACACTGAAGCTTTCTTT | CSAQQGGENTEAFF
TRBD1 | TRBJ1-1 | TRBV3-1 | few | TGTGCCAGCAGCCAATTCTTGGACAGGGCCACTGAAGCTTTCTTT | CASSQFLDRATEAFF
NA | TRBJ2-3 | TRBV5-1 | few | TGCGCCAGCAGCTTGGCAGGGGGGATGAGCACAGATACGCAGTATTTT | CASSLAGGMSTDTQYF
NA | TRBJ1-1 | TRBV7-9 | NA | TGTGCCAGCACCATGGGCGTGAACACTGAAGCTTTCTTT | CASTMGVNTEAFF
NA | TRBJ1-6 | TRBV20-1 | NA | TGCAGTGATAGAGATCTAGGGGCAGACTATAATTCACCCCTCCACTTT | CSDRDLGADYNSPLHF
TRBD1 | TRBJ1-2 | TRBV7-2 | many | TGTGCCAGCAGCCCCGTCAGGGGGTCTGGCTACACCTTC | CASSPVRGSGYTF
TRBD2 | TRBJ2-2 | TRBV9 | many | TGTGCCAGCAGCGTCAATAGCGGGGGGGATTCCGGGGAGCTGTTTTTT | CASSVNSGGDSGELFF
NA | TRBJ1-6 | TRBV11-1 | NA | TGTGCCAGCAGCTTATCAGGGAGCAATTCACCCCTCCACTTT | CASSLSGSNSPLHF
TRBD1 | TRBJ2-1 | TRBV20-1 | few | TGCAGTGCCCCGACAGGGGATTACAATGAGCAGTTCTTC | CSAPTGDYNEQFF
NA | TRBJ1-1 | TRBV5-1 | many | TGCGCCAGCAGCTTGGTCAGGCGAGGGGAGATGAACACTGAAGCTTTCTTT | CASSLVRRGEMNTEAFF
TRBD1 | TRBJ2-3 | TRBV7-9 | few | TGTGCCAGCAGCCCGGGGACAGGGAAAACAGATACGCAGTATTTT | CASSPGTGKTDTQYF
TRBD1 | TRBJ2-2 | TRBV4-2 | few | TGTGCCAGCAGCCAAGAATTAGACAGGGGGACCGGGGAGCTGTTTTTT | CASSQELDRGTGELFF
NA | TRBJ2-1 | TRBV28 | NA | TGTGCCAGCAGGCGGTACGCAGGGGGGAATGAGCAGTTCTTC | CASRRYAGGNEQFF
TRBD1 | TRBJ2-6 | TRBV10-3 | many | TGTGCCATCAGGAAGGACAGGTCTGGCTCTGGGGCCAACGTCCTGACTTTC | CAIRKDRSGSGANVLTF
NA | TRBJ1-2 | TRBV11-2 | NA | TGTGCCAGCAGCTTAGTGGATAACAGTGCCTATGGCTACACCTTC | CASSLVDNSAYGYTF
TRBD1 | TRBJ2-1 | TRBV29-1 | NA | TGCAGCGTTGAACCCGACAGGGCCTTCGAGCAGTTCTTC | CSVEPDRAFEQFF
NA | TRBJ2-1 | TRBV12-3/TRBV12-4 | many | TGTGCCAGCAGTTTAGCGCTCGGGGTGTCGGGCAATGAGCAGTTCTTC | CASSLALGVSGNEQFF
TRBD1 | TRBJ1-2 | TRBV20-1 | few | TGCAGTGCTAGTCCAGGGGGCCATGGCTACACCTTC | CSASPGGHGYTF
NA | TRBJ2-1 | TRBV24-1 | NA | TGTGCCACCAGTGACCCGTGGAGGGGGCACAATGAGCAGTTCTTC | CATSDPWRGHNEQFF
TRBD1 | TRBJ2-7 | TRBV20-1 | NA | TGCAGTGCCAAGGACAGGTCCTACGAGCAGTACTTC | CSAKDRSYEQYF
NA | TRBJ2-7 | TRBV12-3/TRBV12-4 | NA | TGTGCCAGCACCCCCCAGCCCAATTTCGAGCAGTACTTC | CASTPQPNFEQYF
TRBD1 | TRBJ2-7 | TRBV20-1 | few | TGCAGTGCTAGATTAGGGACAGGGGGCGGGTACGAGCAGTACTTC | CSARLGTGGGYEQYF
TRBD2 | TRBJ2-7 | TRBV27 | many | TGTGCCAGCAGTTTGACTAGCGCTTCCTACGAGCAGTACTTC | CASSLTSASYEQYF
NA | TRBJ2-4 | TRBV29-1 | few | TGCAGCGTGTCTATAAATCCCAAAAACATTCAGTACTTC | CSVSINPKNIQYF
NA | TRBJ2-2 | TRBV7-2 | many | TGTGCCAGCAGCCTGGACTCGAACGCGAACACCGGGGAGCTGTTTTTT | CASSLDSNANTGELFF
TRBD1 | TRBJ2-1 | TRBV2 | few | TGTGCCAGCAGGGGACAGGTCAATGAGCAGTTCTTC | CASRGQVNEQFF